This T cell receptor (beta chain) was profiled in a study of CD8 T cells in Susac syndrome. Random hexamers were used to reverse transcribe roughly 0.45 to 1 ug of RNA. TCRdb redid the calling of the immunoSEQ multiplex PCR reads with MiXCR, one entry per CDR3 protein. The sample carries fewer than 95,000 distinct CDR3 sequences, approximately 96% recorded once. Sequencing of TCR beta was performed on blood CD8+ and CD4+ T cells. The CDR3 is 16 residues long. Trimming removed 4 bases from V and 4 bases from J; junction bases left unmatched: 10. Per the germline V gene, CDR1 is SNHLY and CDR2 is FYNNEI.

The V gene is TRBV2, the J gene TRBJ2-5; the match to TRBD2 covers 9 bases. This TCR derives from a human donor with Susac syndrome. Sequencing used CD8+ T cells from PBMCs. CDR3 amino acids: CASSGTAGGPGETQYF. The CDR3 region has the DNA TGTGCCAGCAGTGGAACTGCGGGGGGGCCTGGAGAGACCCAGTACTTC.